Given below is one T cell receptor beta chain in context. The CDR3 is 15 amino acids. Germline loops: CDR1 SGHRS, CDR2 YFSETQ. V trimming: 4 bases; J trimming: 2 bases; junction bases outside the gene matches: 7. This sample is drawn from a study of blood T cell repertoires in COVID-19. Study details: COVID-19 samples, acute and convalescent, were from the United States, Italy and Spain. Nucleic acid was either cDNA or gDNA, and it came from T cells, B-cell-depleted T cells, or PBMCs.

The table came from immunoSEQ multiplex PCR; TCRdb's copy has only in-frame clones and leaves some out. The repertoire holds about 240,000 clones, just under 85% seen once, with 9.6% in the top ten. Sequencing was carried out using peripheral blood. The V and J genes are TRBV5-1 and TRBJ2-3; 7 bases align to TRBD1. The receptor comes from a woman aged 80 or older with acute or convalescent COVID-19. CDR3 DNA sequence: TGCGCCAGCAGCAATAAGGGGGCCCTCACAGATACGCAGTATTTT. It is translated as CASSNKGALTDTQYF.